Following are 24 T cell receptor beta chains from one sample sequenced in a study of cytomegalovirus exposure and HLA in healthy donors. The study ran its PCR with 60 Vbeta and 13 Jbeta primers. The protocol was immunoSEQ multiplex PCR, while the TCRdb copy is restricted to in-frame clones and leaves out a portion. The sample includes about 170,000 clones. The sequenced sample consisted of PBMCs. The receptors were gathered from a woman aged 60-70 years in good health and CMV-seronegative.

V is TRBV15 and J is TRBJ2-7, with D possibly TRBD1 on 6 matching bases. Germline loops: CDR1 LNHNV, CDR2 YYDKDF (reference sequence). This CDR3 spans 13 amino acids. Deletions cut 5 bases from V and 9 bases from J, with 17 bases between. The CDR3 here is CATSPEQGIWQYF. The DNA of the CDR3 is TGTGCCACCAGCCCCGAACAGGGTATATGGCAGTACTTC.

This rearrangement joins TRBV6-5 to TRBJ1-2; maybe TRBD1 (6 bases). Germline V lookup: CDR1 MNHEY, CDR2 SVGAGI. With 2 bases removed from V and 4 bases from J, the gap between germline ends came to 8 bases. The CDR3 sequence is 13 residues long. The CDR3 sequence: CASSYMDSYGYTF. The CDR3 DNA reads as TGTGCCAGCAGTTACATGGACAGCTATGGCTACACCTTC.

The rearrangement links TRBV5-4 to TRBJ1-4, with TRBD1 matching 8 bases. Germline CDR1 is SGHNT and CDR2 is YYREEE (reference sequence). With 3 bases clipped from V and 8 bases from J, the junction kept 9 bases outside the gene matches. There are 15 residues in the CDR3. The CDR3: CASSYSSGGREKLFF. The CDR3 DNA reads as TGTGCCAGCAGCTACTCGTCAGGGGGCCGGGAAAAACTGTTTTTT. Together with reference TRBV5-4 and TRBJ1-4, the CDR3 gives the full variable domain: ETGVTQSPTHLIKTRGQQVTLRCSSQSGHNTVSWYQQALGQGPQFIFQYYREEENGRGNFPPRFSGLQFPNYSSELNVNALELDDSALYLCASSYSSGGREKLFFGSGTQLSVL.

The chain is built from TRBV19 and TRBJ2-2, with D tentatively TRBD2 (6 bases). V was trimmed by 1 base and J by 7 bases, leaving 16 bases between them. The CDR3 is made up of 16 amino acids. The V gene's germline CDR1 is LNHDA and CDR2 SQIVND (reference sequence). The CDR3 here is CASSIASGTLLGELFF. Here the CDR3 DNA reads TGTGCCAGTAGTATAGCCTCCGGGACTTTGCTCGGGGAGCTGTTTTTT.

The V gene is TRBV5-1, the J gene TRBJ1-1; TRBD1 is a possible D gene (5 bases). In germline, CDR1 is SGHRS, CDR2 YFSETQ. V dropped 4 bases and J dropped 1 base, with 11 bases sitting between them. The CDR3 is 14 amino acids. The CDR3 sequence: CASSREGANTEAFF. In nucleotides, the CDR3 is TGCGCCAGCAGCAGGGAAGGGGCGAACACTGAAGCTTTCTTT.

CDR3 amino acids: CASSYTSRQTQYF. The CDR3 region has the DNA TGTGCCAGCAGTTACACGAGTCGACAGACGCAGTATTTT. This chain links TRBV6-5 with TRBJ2-3; the D gene is possibly TRBD1 (5 bases). CDR1 is MNHEY, CDR2 SVGAGI, per germline. This CDR3 comprises 13 residues. V dropped 2 bases and J dropped 9 bases, with 12 bases sitting between them.

The genes are TRBV5-1 and TRBJ1-4; 7 bases are a match to TRBD1. Germline CDR1 reads SGHRS; CDR2 reads YFSETQ. V lost 1 base and J lost 7; bases outside the gene matches: 7. The CDR3 loop spans 15 amino acids. CDR3 sequence (DNA): TGCGCCAGCAGCTTGACGGGACAGCCTATTGAAAAACTGTTTTTT. This sequence encodes CASSLTGQPIEKLFF. Full variable domain (missing parts from reference TRBV5-1 and TRBJ1-4): KAGVTQTPRYLIKTRGQQVTLSCSPISGHRSVSWYQQTPGQGLQFLFEYFSETQRNKGNFPGRFSGRQFSNSRSEMNVSTLELGDSALYLCASSLTGQPIEKLFFGSGTQLSVL.

The V and J genes are TRBV5-5 and TRBJ1-4, with D possibly TRBD1 on 5 matching bases. Trimming pared 1 base from V and 13 bases from J, leaving 23 bases between. The CDR3 is made up of 16 amino acids. Germline CDR1 and CDR2: SGHKS and YYEKEE (reference sequence). The DNA for the CDR3 is TGTGCCAGCAGCTTGTCCGCAGAAACAGCCGGCGGGGGACTGTTTTTT. It yields the protein CASSLSAETAGGGLFF.

The CDR3 DNA is TGTGCCAGCAGCTTAACGGCGGGTAATTCACCCCTCCACTTT. It encodes CASSLTAGNSPLHF. The rearrangement joins TRBV7-6 to TRBJ1-6; no reliable D call. Looked up from germline, CDR1 is SGHVS and CDR2 is FNYEAQ. There are 14 residues in the CDR3. Trimming removed 2 bases at V and 6 bases at J, with 8 bases between.

J is TRBJ2-3 and V is TRBV7-9, with 7 bases lining up with TRBD1. CDR3 length: 14 residues. Germline CDR1 is SEHNR and CDR2 is FQNEAQ (reference sequence). V dropped 3 bases and J dropped 1; count of bases not matched to a gene: 1. The CDR3 coding sequence is TGTGCCAGCAGCTTGGGGACAGGCACAGATACGCAGTATTTT. It is translated as CASSLGTGTDTQYF.

The chain uses TRBV4-1 and TRBJ2-1; 13 bases line up with TRBD2. Per germline, CDR1 MGHRA and CDR2 YSYEKL. The CDR3 is 16 residues long. Trimming at V came to 3 bases and at J to 3 bases, leaving 2 bases not matched to a gene. CDR3 region: CASSQGLAGHYNEQFF. The CDR3 DNA reads as TGCGCCAGCAGCCAGGGACTAGCGGGGCACTACAATGAGCAGTTCTTC.

On this clone: The germline gene is not matched at one end of the junction; a read error may be the cause. CDR3 nucleotides: TGTGCCATCAGTGCTCGGACTAGCACTGATACGCAGTATTTT. It encodes CAISARTSTDTQYF. The rearrangement uses TRBV10-3 and TRBJ2-3; 8 positions match TRBD2. Germline V lookup: CDR1 ENHRY, CDR2 SYGVKD. The CDR3 totals 14 residues.

The chain is built from TRBV11-2 and TRBJ1-1; no firm D call. This CDR3 has 13 residues. Trimming took off 2 bases at V and 1 base at J, with 5 bases between the two ends. Looked up from germline, CDR1 is SGHAT and CDR2 is FQNNGV. The CDR3 spells CASSLRQNTEAFF. Here the CDR3 DNA reads TGTGCCAGCAGCTTAAGACAGAACACTGAAGCTTTCTTT.

The chain couples TRBV6-6 to TRBJ2-5; 7 bases fit TRBD2. The CDR3 extends over 11 amino acids. Germline CDR1 and CDR2: MNHNY and SVGAGI (reference sequence). V lost 2 bases and J lost 10; bases outside the gene matches: 1. CDR3 loop: CASSYGGVQYF. The CDR3 DNA is TGTGCCAGCAGTTACGGGGGGGTCCAGTACTTC.

The gene calls are TRBV18 and TRBJ1-1; D not resolved. CDR3 length equals 11 residues. The V and J ends lost 5 bases and 8 bases respectively, with 9 bases between them. The germline gives CDR1 KGHSH, CDR2 LQKENI. The CDR3 here is CASSESGEAFF. In DNA, the CDR3 is TGTGCCAGCTCAGAGAGCGGGGAAGCTTTCTTT.

The CDR3 DNA follows: TGTGCCAGCAGCCCCAGACTAGCGGGGGGGCCACCGGACCCGGGGACCGGGGAGCTGTTTTTT. It is translated as CASSPRLAGGPPDPGTGELFF. This chain uses TRBV7-8 with TRBJ2-2; the match to TRBD2 covers 14 bases. The CDR3 runs 21 residues. CDR1 and CDR2 (germline): SGHVS, FQNEAQ. Unmatched junction bases numbered 19, after V lost 5 bases and J lost 5 bases.

V and J are TRBV5-4 and TRBJ1-5, with D unclear. Between the trimmed V and J ends, which lost 0 bases and 5 bases, there was a span of 9 bases. This CDR3 comprises 14 residues. In germline, CDR1 is SGHNT, CDR2 YYREEE (reference sequence). The DNA of the CDR3 is TGTGCCAGCAGCTTGGACGGTGGTTATCAGCCCCAGCATTTT. Protein sequence: CASSLDGGYQPQHF.

The rearrangement joins TRBV7-2 to TRBJ2-5; 8 nucleotides agree with TRBD2. V was pared by 5 bases and J by 5 bases, with 7 bases of the junction left unmatched. This CDR3 has 14 amino acids. Looked up from germline, CDR1 is SGHTA and CDR2 is FQGNSA. CDR3: CASSPRGGPETQYF. Written as DNA, the CDR3 is TGTGCCAGCAGCCCACGGGGGGGGCCCGAGACCCAGTACTTC.

The gene calls are TRBV30 and TRBJ1-4, with 7 nucleotides matching TRBD1. The CDR3 has 13 amino acids. Looked up from germline, CDR1 is GTSNPN and CDR2 is SVGIG (reference sequence). V dropped 2 bases and J dropped 5; count of bases not matched to a gene: 2. As DNA, the CDR3 is TGTGCCTGGAGTCAGACAGGGAATGAAAAACTGTTTTTT. Residues: CAWSQTGNEKLFF.

The V gene is TRBV19, the J gene TRBJ1-5; 7 bases match TRBD1. CDR1 and CDR2 from the germline V gene are LNHDA and SQIVND (reference sequence). The V segment lost 6 bases and the J segment 7 bases; nucleotides outside the gene matches: 6. This CDR3 is built from 13 residues. The CDR3 sequence: CASSYRGEQPQHF. CDR3 DNA sequence: TGTGCCAGTAGCTACAGGGGAGAACAGCCCCAGCATTTT.

This chain connects TRBV5-6 to TRBJ2-2; 7 nucleotides line up with TRBD1. This CDR3 has 16 amino acids. Germline V gene lookup returns CDR1 SGHDT and CDR2 YYEEEE. Trimming took 0 bases from V and 4 from J; bases not matched to a gene: 6. This CDR3 reads CASSLGKGALTGELFF. In DNA, the CDR3 is TGTGCCAGCAGCTTGGGGAAGGGGGCCCTCACCGGGGAGCTGTTTTTT.

This sequence joins TRBV25-1 and TRBJ2-7, with D perhaps TRBD2 (5 bases). The CDR3 is 13 amino acids. The germline CDR1 and CDR2 sequences are MGHDK and SYGVNS. With 3 bases removed from V and 4 bases from J, the gap between germline ends came to 10 bases. The CDR3 is CASSEVTIYEQYF. CDR3 bases: TGTGCCAGCAGTGAGGTGACTATTTACGAGCAGTACTTC.

This chain connects TRBV27 to TRBJ2-3; 8 nucleotides align to TRBD2. CDR1 is MNHEY and CDR2 is SMNVEV in the germline V gene (reference sequence). The CDR3 consists of 13 residues. Trimming took 2 bases from V and 5 from J; bases not matched to a gene: 0. The CDR3 here is CASSLAGGDTQYF. As DNA, the CDR3 is TGTGCCAGCAGTTTAGCGGGAGGAGATACGCAGTATTTT.

The chain recombines TRBV13 with TRBJ2-3, with 9 positions matching TRBD2. Trimming took 5 bases from V and 5 from J; bases not matched to a gene: 5. Per germline, CDR1 PRHDT and CDR2 FYEKMQ (reference sequence). CDR3 length: 14 residues. The CDR3 loop is CASSRLADQDTQYF. CDR3 bases: TGTGCCAGCAGCCGACTAGCGGACCAAGATACGCAGTATTTT.